Below are 13 T cell receptor beta chains sequenced from a single sample in a study of cytomegalovirus exposure and HLA in healthy donors. In the PCR, 60 Vbeta and 13 Jbeta primers were used. TCRdb keeps only in-frame clones here, not all; method: immunoSEQ multiplex PCR. The top ten hold around 2.1% of the sample, which has around 130,000 clones, roughly 80% seen once. Sequenced input: PBMCs. The receptors here all came from a woman in her forties in good health and CMV-seropositive.

The CDR3 DNA reads as TGTGCCACCAGCAGAGACTCCTCTGGAAACACCATATATTTT. Amino acids: CATSRDSSGNTIYF. The V call is TRBV15, the J call TRBJ1-3, with D uncertain. This CDR3 has 14 amino acids. V lost 0 bases, J lost 0 bases, and 3 bases lay in between. The V gene's germline CDR1 is LNHNV and CDR2 YYDKDF (reference sequence). The full variable domain, in which reference TRBV15 and TRBJ1-3 provide the parts outside the CDR3, is DAMVIQNPRYQVTQFGKPVTLSCSQTLNHNVMYWYQQKSSQAPKLLFHYYDKDFNNEADTPDNFQSRRPNTSFCFLDIRSPGLGDTAMYLCATSRDSSGNTIYFGEGSWLTVV.

The chain couples TRBV6-5 to TRBJ2-7; unclear D gene. The germline V and J ends were trimmed by 5 bases and 7 bases, with 18 bases remaining between them. The CDR3 has 14 residues. Germline V gene lookup returns CDR1 MNHEY and CDR2 SVGAGI. For the CDR3, the DNA is TGTGCCAGCAGTGAGAATTCGTTCGTCGGGGAGCAGTACTTC. It specifies CASSENSFVGEQYF.

This chain connects TRBV7-2 to TRBJ1-4; perhaps TRBD1 as D (6 bases). The CDR3 covers 15 residues. Germline CDR1 is SGHTA and CDR2 is FQGNSA. The V and J ends lost 4 bases and 3 bases respectively, with 12 bases between them. CDR3 in amino acids: CASSSTGRANEKLFF. CDR3 DNA: TGTGCCAGCAGCTCCACAGGGAGGGCTAATGAAAAACTGTTTTTT.

The genes are TRBV7-2 and TRBJ1-3; 7 bases align to TRBD1. The trim removed 4 bases at V and 0 bases at J, leaving 6 bases unmatched. Germline V gene lookup returns CDR1 SGHTA and CDR2 FQGNSA. CDR3 length: 16 amino acids. CDR3 nucleotides: TGTGCCAGCAGCTCGACAGGGAAAGACTCTGGAAACACCATATATTTT. Translating gives CASSSTGKDSGNTIYF.

The chain employs TRBV7-8 and TRBJ2-2; 9 bases align to TRBD1. The CDR3 runs to 15 residues. Germline V gives CDR1 SGHVS, CDR2 FQNEAQ. The V and J ends lost 8 bases and 5 bases, in that order; junction bases with no gene match: 9. CDR3 loop: CASSAGQGFTGELFF. The CDR3 DNA follows: TGTGCCAGCTCGGCAGGACAGGGGTTTACCGGGGAGCTGTTTTTT.

This clone was counted between two and nine times. The gene calls are TRBV27 and TRBJ1-6; no clear D gene. Trimming stripped 5 bases from V and 8 bases from J, with 19 bases between. The CDR3 runs to 16 residues. The germline V gene has CDR1 MNHEY and CDR2 SMNVEV (reference sequence). This CDR3 is CASSLRPRGRDSPLHF. CDR3 DNA: TGTGCCAGCAGTCTCAGGCCGCGGGGAAGGGATTCACCCCTCCACTTT.

This CDR3 reads CASSLAPGDTGELFF. In DNA, the CDR3 is TGTGCCAGCAGCTTAGCTCCAGGGGACACCGGGGAGCTGTTTTTT. The rearrangement uses TRBV7-2 and TRBJ2-2; tentatively, D is TRBD1 (6 bases). V lost 0 bases to trimming and J lost 3 bases, with 8 bases between them. The CDR3 covers 15 residues. CDR1 and CDR2 (germline): SGHTA, FQGNSA.

The chain carries TRBV29-1 and TRBJ2-2, with D perhaps matching TRBD1 (5 bases). V lost 4 bases and J 6 bases, leaving 6 bases between the germline ends. Germline V lookup: CDR1 SQVTM, CDR2 ANQGSEA. CDR3 length: 11 amino acids. CDR3 nucleotides: TGCAGCGTTGCAGGGTCCGGGGAGCTGTTTTTT. Translated, it gives CSVAGSGELFF.

The chain combines TRBV30 with TRBJ2-7; D not resolved. The V end lost 2 bases, the J end lost 2 bases, and 10 bases lay between the germline ends. Germline CDR1 is GTSNPN and CDR2 is SVGIG (reference sequence). This CDR3 is 13 amino acids long. The CDR3 region is CAWSPRRAYEQYF. The CDR3 bases are TGTGCCTGGAGTCCTCGGAGAGCCTACGAGCAGTACTTC.

This chain links TRBV6-1 with TRBJ2-7, with D uncertain. CDR1 and CDR2 (germline): MNHNS, SASEGT. Trimming left V 0 bases short and J 3 bases short, with 3 bases between. The CDR3 length is 12 residues. CDR3 region: CASSEAYYEQYF. DNA of the CDR3: TGTGCCAGCAGTGAAGCGTACTACGAGCAGTACTTC.

This clone was seen more than once but under ten times. The CDR3 is CASSERGINEQFF. In DNA form, the CDR3 reads TGCGCCAGCAGTGAACGAGGAATCAATGAGCAGTTCTTC. This sequence joins TRBV10-2 and TRBJ2-1; D is unresolved. Germline CDR1 and CDR2: WSHSY and SAAADI. The CDR3 spans 13 residues. The V end was cut by 3 bases, the J end by 6 bases, with 9 bases between.

This chain links TRBV5-1 with TRBJ1-4, with 9 bases matching TRBD1. Germline assignment: CDR1 SGHRS and CDR2 YFSETQ. The CDR3 length is 14 residues. Germline trimming cut 4 bases from V and 4 bases from J; bases unmatched to any gene: 2. CDR3 coding DNA: TGCGCCAGCAGCCCGGGACAGGGTAATGAAAAACTGTTTTTT. The encoded protein is CASSPGQGNEKLFF.

V usage is TRBV18 and J usage is TRBJ1-5, with TRBD1 as a possible D gene (5 bases). V lost 4 bases and J 2 bases, leaving 9 bases between the germline ends. In germline, CDR1 is KGHSH, CDR2 LQKENI. There are 14 residues in the CDR3. The CDR3 region is CASSQQGGNQPQHF. Written as DNA, the CDR3 is TGTGCCAGCTCACAACAAGGGGGCAATCAGCCCCAGCATTTT.